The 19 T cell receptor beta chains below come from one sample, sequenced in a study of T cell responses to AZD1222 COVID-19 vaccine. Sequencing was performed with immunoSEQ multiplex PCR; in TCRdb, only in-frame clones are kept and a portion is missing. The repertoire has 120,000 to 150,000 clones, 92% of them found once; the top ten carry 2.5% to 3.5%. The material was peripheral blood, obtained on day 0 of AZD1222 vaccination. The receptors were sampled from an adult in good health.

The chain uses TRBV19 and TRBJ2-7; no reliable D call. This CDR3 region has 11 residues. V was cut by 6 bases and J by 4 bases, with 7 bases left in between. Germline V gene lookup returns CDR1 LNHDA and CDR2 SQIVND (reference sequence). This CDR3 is CASRTAYEQYF. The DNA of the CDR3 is TGTGCCAGTAGGACTGCATACGAGCAGTACTTC. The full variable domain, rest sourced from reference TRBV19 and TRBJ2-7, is DGGITQSPKYLFRKEGQNVTLSCEQNLNHDAMYWYRQDPGQGLRLIYYSQIVNDFQKGDIAEGYSVSREKKESFPLTVTSAQKNPTAFYLCASRTAYEQYFGPGTRLTVT.

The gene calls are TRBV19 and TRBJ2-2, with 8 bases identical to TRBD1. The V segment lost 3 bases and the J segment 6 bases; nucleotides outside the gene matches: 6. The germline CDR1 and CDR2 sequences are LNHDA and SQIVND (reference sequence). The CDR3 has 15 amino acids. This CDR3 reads CASSIRDRPPGELFF. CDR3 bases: TGTGCCAGTAGTATTCGGGACAGGCCCCCCGGGGAGCTGTTTTTT.

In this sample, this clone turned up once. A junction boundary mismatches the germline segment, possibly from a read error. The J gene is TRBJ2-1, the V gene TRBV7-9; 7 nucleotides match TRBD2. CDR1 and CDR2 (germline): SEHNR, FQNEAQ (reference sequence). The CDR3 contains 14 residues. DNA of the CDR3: TGTGCCAGCAGCTTAACGCAGGCTACTAGCGAGGGAGTCTTC. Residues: CASSLTQATSEGVF. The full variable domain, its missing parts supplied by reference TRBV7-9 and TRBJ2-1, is DTGVSQNPRHKITKRGQNVTFRCDPISEHNRLYWYRQTLGQGPEFLTYFQNEAQLEKSRLLSDRFSAERPKGSFSTLEIQRTEQGDSAMYLCASSLTQATSEGVFGPGTRLTVL.

The DNA for the CDR3 is TGTGCTAGTGGTTTGGCGTTTGGGGGACTAGCGGGGATCAATGAGCAGTTCTTC. This encodes CASGLAFGGLAGINEQFF. The rearrangement links TRBV12-5 to TRBJ2-1; 13 bases are a match to TRBD2. Germline V CDR1 and CDR2: LGHNT, FRNRAP. With V trimmed by 1 base and J by 6 bases, 9 bases remained unmatched. The CDR3 length is 18 residues.

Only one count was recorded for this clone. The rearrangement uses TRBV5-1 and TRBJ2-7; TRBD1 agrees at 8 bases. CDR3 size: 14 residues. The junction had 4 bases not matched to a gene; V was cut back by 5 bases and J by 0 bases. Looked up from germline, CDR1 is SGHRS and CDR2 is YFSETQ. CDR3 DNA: TGCGCCAGCAGACAGGGGGATGGCTCCTACGAGCAGTACTTC. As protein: CASRQGDGSYEQYF.

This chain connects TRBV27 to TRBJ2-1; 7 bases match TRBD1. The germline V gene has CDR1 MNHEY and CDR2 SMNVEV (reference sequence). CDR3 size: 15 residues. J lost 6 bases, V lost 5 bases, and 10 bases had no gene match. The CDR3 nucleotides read TGTGCCAGCAGTGAACCCCGGACAGGCGGCAATGAGCAGTTCTTC. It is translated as CASSEPRTGGNEQFF.

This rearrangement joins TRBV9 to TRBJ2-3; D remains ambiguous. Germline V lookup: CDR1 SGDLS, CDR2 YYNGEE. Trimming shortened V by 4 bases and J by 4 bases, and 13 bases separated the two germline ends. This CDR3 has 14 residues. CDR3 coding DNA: TGTGCCAGCAGCCCGGAAGGCCAGGCAGATACGCAGTATTTT. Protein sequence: CASSPEGQADTQYF.

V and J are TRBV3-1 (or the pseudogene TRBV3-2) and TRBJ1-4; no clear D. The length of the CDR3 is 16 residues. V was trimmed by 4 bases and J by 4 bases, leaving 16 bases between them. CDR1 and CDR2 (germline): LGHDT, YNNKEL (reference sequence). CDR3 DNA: TGTGCCAGCAGCCCCGTCTACCAGGAGAGTAATGAAAAACTGTTTTTT. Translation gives CASSPVYQESNEKLFF.

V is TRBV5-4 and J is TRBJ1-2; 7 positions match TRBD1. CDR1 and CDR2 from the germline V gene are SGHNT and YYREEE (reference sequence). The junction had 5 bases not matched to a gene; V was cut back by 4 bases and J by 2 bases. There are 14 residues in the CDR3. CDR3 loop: CASSRPGQNYGYTF. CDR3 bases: TGTGCCAGCAGCCGTCCGGGACAGAACTATGGCTACACCTTC.

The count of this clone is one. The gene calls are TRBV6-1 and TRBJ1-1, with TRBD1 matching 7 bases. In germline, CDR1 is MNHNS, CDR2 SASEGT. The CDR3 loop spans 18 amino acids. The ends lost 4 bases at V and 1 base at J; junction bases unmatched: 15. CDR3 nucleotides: TGTGCCAGCAGTGGTGATCCCTACACAGGGGCTCGGAACACTGAAGCTTTCTTT. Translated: CASSGDPYTGARNTEAFF.

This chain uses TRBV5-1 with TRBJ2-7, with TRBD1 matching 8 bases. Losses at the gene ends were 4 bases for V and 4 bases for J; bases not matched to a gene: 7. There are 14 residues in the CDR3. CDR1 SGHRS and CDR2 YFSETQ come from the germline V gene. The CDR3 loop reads CASSIQGEGYEQYF. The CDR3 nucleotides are TGCGCCAGCAGCATACAGGGGGAAGGATACGAGCAGTACTTC.

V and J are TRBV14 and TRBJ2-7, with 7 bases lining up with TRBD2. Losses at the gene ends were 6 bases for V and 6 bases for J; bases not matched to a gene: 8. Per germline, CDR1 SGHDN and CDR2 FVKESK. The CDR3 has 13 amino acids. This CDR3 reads CASRQAGAVEQYF. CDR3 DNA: TGTGCCAGCAGGCAGGCGGGAGCGGTCGAGCAGTACTTC.

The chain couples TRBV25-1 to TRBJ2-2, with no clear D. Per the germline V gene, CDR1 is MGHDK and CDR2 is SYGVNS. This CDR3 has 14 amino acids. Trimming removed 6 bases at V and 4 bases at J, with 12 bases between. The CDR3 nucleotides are TGTGCCAGCAGCCTACGACACATCACCGGGGAGCTGTTTTTT. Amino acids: CASSLRHITGELFF.

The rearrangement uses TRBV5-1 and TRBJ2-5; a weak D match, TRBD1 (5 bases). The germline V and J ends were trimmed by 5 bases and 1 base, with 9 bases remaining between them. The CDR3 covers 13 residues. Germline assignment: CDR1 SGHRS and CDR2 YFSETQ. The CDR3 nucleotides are TGCGCCAGCAGTCAGGGTAGCCAAGAGACCCAGTACTTC. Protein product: CASSQGSQETQYF.

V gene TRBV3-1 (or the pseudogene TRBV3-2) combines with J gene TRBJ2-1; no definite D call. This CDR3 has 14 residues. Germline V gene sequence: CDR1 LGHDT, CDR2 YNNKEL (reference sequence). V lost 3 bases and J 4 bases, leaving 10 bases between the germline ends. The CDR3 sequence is CASSQGLGYNEQFF. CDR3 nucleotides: TGTGCCAGCAGCCAGGGCCTAGGGTACAATGAGCAGTTCTTC.

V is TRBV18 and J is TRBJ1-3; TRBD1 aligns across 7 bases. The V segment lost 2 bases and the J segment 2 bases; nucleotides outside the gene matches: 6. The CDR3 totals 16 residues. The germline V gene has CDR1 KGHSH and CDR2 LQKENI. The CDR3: CASSPKGGAPGNTIYF. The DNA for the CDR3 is TGTGCCAGCTCACCAAAAGGGGGCGCCCCTGGAAACACCATATATTTT.

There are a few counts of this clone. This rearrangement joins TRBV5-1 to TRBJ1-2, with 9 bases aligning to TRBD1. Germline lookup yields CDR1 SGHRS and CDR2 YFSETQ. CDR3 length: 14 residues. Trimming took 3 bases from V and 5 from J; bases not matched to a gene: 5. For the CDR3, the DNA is TGCGCCAGCAGCTCGGGGGACAGGGATTATGGCTACACCTTC. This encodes CASSSGDRDYGYTF.

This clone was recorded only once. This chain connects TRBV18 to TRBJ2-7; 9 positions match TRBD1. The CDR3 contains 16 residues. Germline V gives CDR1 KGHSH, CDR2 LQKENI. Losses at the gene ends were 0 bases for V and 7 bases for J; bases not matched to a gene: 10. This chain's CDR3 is CASSPPLRDRVTEQYF. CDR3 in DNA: TGTGCCAGCTCACCACCGTTACGGGACAGGGTCACGGAGCAGTACTTC.

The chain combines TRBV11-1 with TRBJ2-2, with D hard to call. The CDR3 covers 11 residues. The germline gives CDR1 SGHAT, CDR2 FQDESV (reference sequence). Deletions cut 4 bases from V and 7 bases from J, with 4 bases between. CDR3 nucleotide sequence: TGTGCCAGCAGCTCCTACGGGGAGCTGTTTTTT. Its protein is CASSSYGELFF.